The 7 T cell receptor beta chains given below trace back to one sample, sequenced in a study of blood T cell repertoires in COVID-19. The table came from immunoSEQ multiplex PCR; TCRdb's copy has only in-frame clones and leaves some out. Of 350,000 or so clones listed, more than 70% are singletons. Material for sequencing was peripheral blood. All receptors derive from a man younger than 45 with active or convalescent COVID-19.

Only one count was recorded for this clone. The same CDR3 arises from other DNA sequences in this sample as well. The V and J genes are TRBV9 and TRBJ2-3, with 7 nucleotides matching TRBD2. Looked up from germline, CDR1 is SGDLS and CDR2 is YYNGEE. The CDR3 length is 13 residues. With 0 bases clipped from V and 6 bases from J, the junction kept 1 base outside the gene matches. CDR3 nucleotides: TGTGCCAGCAGCGTAGGGGGAGGGGATACGCAGTATTTT. Its translation: CASSVGGGDTQYF. The variable domain in full, completed from reference TRBV9 and TRBJ2-3, reads DSGVTQTPKHLITATGQRVTLRCSPRSGDLSVYWYQQSLDQGLQFLIQYYNGEERAKGNILERFSAQQFPDLHSELNLSSLELGDSALYFCASSVGGGDTQYFGPGTRLTVL.

This chain uses TRBV24-1 with TRBJ1-2; TRBD1 matches at 7 bases. This CDR3 has 14 residues. CDR1 is KGHDR, CDR2 SFDVKD, per germline. The J segment lost 2 bases and the V segment lost 4 bases, leaving 3 bases of the junction unmatched. CDR3 region: CATSETGPNYGYTF. CDR3 in DNA: TGTGCCACCAGTGAGACAGGGCCCAACTATGGCTACACCTTC.

V is TRBV6-5 and J is TRBJ2-5, with D maybe TRBD1 (6 bases). From germline, CDR1 is MNHEY and CDR2 SVGAGI. The CDR3 consists of 15 residues. Trimming removed 2 bases at V and 4 bases at J, with 14 bases between. CDR3 DNA: TGTGCCAGCAGTTACCTAGCTACAGGGAGAGAGACCCAGTACTTC. It translates to CASSYLATGRETQYF.

The chain recombines TRBV6-2 or TRBV6-3 with TRBJ2-1, with 9 bases identical to TRBD2. Germline V lookup: CDR1 MNHEY, CDR2 SVGEGT. CDR3 length: 18 amino acids. Unmatched junction bases numbered 12, after V lost 2 bases and J lost 4 bases. CDR3 residues: CASSYTYWASGDYNEQFF. CDR3 DNA sequence: TGTGCCAGCAGTTACACCTACTGGGCTAGCGGGGATTACAATGAGCAGTTCTTC.

V gene TRBV9 combines with J gene TRBJ2-5; D gene unclear. Deletions cut 3 bases from V and 5 bases from J, with 14 bases between. The CDR3 is 14 residues long. Germline values: CDR1 SGDLS, CDR2 YYNGEE. The CDR3 bases are TGTGCCAGCAGCGCCACCCCCGGCAGGGAGACCCAGTACTTC. Its protein product is CASSATPGRETQYF.

The chain carries TRBV7-9 and TRBJ1-2; no definite D call. V lost 5 bases and J 6 bases, leaving 13 bases between the germline ends. The CDR3 totals 13 residues. Per the germline V gene, CDR1 is SEHNR and CDR2 is FQNEAQ (reference sequence). CDR3 amino acids: CASSPLARHGYTF. As DNA, the CDR3 is TGTGCCAGCAGCCCTTTGGCCCGTCATGGCTACACCTTC.

The V and J genes are TRBV5-4 and TRBJ2-7; TRBD1 matches 7 bases. The V gene's germline CDR1 is SGHNT and CDR2 YYREEE (reference sequence). The junction had 10 bases not matched to a gene; V was cut back by 2 bases and J by 5 bases. The CDR3 spans 15 residues. CDR3 sequence reads: CASSLETGRSHEQYF. For the CDR3, the DNA is TGTGCCAGCAGCTTAGAGACAGGGAGAAGCCACGAGCAGTACTTC.